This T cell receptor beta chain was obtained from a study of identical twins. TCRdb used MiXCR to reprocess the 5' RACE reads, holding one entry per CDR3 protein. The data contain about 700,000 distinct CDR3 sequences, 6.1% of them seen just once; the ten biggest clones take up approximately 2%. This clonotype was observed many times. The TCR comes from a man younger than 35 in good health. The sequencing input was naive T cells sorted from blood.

The CDR3: CASSLSSGRWAGELFF. DNA for the CDR3: TGTGCCAGCAGTTTAAGTAGCGGGAGGTGGGCCGGGGAGCTGTTTTTT. This rearrangement joins TRBV27 to TRBJ2-2; 10 bases are shared with TRBD2. The ends lost 2 bases at V and 6 bases at J; junction bases unmatched: 6. Per the germline V gene, CDR1 is MNHEY and CDR2 is SMNVEV (reference sequence). The CDR3 sequence is 16 residues long.